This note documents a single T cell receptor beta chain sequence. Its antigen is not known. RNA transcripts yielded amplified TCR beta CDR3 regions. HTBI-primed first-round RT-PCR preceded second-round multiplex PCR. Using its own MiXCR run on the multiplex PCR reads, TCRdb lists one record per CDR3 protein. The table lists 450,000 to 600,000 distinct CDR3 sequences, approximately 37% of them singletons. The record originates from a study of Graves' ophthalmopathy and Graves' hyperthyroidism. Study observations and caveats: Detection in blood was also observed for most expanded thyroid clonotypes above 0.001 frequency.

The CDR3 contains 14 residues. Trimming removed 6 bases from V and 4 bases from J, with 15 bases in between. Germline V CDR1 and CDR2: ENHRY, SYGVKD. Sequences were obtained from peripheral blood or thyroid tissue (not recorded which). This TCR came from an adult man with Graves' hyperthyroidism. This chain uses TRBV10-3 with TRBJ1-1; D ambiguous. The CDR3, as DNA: TGTGCCATCAGAGACTACCGGGAAGGCACTGAAGCTTTCTTT. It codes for CAIRDYREGTEAFF.